Following are 30 T cell receptor beta chains from one sample sequenced in a study of T cells in Graves' hyperthyroidism and ophthalmopathy. Authors of the study amplified TCR beta CDR3 regions from RNA transcripts. First-round RT-PCR targeting the TCR CDR3 was performed with the HTBI primer set. TCRdb analysed the multiplex PCR reads with MiXCR anew, one entry per CDR3 protein. The data contain some 510,000 distinct CDR3 sequences, around 20% of them singletons. Sample: blood. Receptor source: a man younger than 30 with Graves' hyperthyroidism.

In its sample, this clonotype was seen a few times. The V gene is TRBV6-2 or TRBV6-3, the J gene TRBJ2-4; 8 bases are shared with TRBD2. The CDR3 sequence is 14 residues long. Germline-derived CDR1 and CDR2 are MNHEY and SVGEGT. V dropped 6 bases and J dropped 3; count of bases not matched to a gene: 4. The CDR3 nucleotides read TGTGCCAGCAGCTCGGGGGGGGGCAAAAACATTCAGTACTTC. Translated, it gives CASSSGGGKNIQYF.

The rearrangement links TRBV11-2 to TRBJ2-7; D is ambiguous. Germline V gives CDR1 SGHAT, CDR2 FQNNGV. The CDR3 consists of 15 residues. Trimming left V 3 bases short and J 2 bases short, with 14 bases between. CDR3 bases: TGTGCCAGCAGCTTCAGTGGACGGAGAGCCTACGAGCAGTACTTC. Its protein product is CASSFSGRRAYEQYF. The entire variable domain, with the rest obtained from reference TRBV11-2 and TRBJ2-7, is as follows: EAGVAQSPRYKIIEKRQSVAFWCNPISGHATLYWYQQILGQGPKLLIQFQNNGVVDDSQLPKDRFSAERLKGVDSTLKIQPAKLEDSAVYLCASSFSGRRAYEQYFGPGTRLTVT.

The gene calls are TRBV11-3 and TRBJ2-4, with TRBD2 as a possible D gene (7 bases). This CDR3 spans 15 amino acids. Germline values: CDR1 SGHNT, CDR2 YENEEA. V was cut by 5 bases and J by 3 bases, with 14 bases left in between. CDR3 DNA sequence: TGTGCCAGCAGCCCAGGGGTAGCGGGCAAAAACATTCAGTACTTC. Encoded protein: CASSPGVAGKNIQYF.

The table lists this clonotype with many counts. CDR3 region: CSVIGGDLGYGYTF. The DNA of the CDR3 is TGCAGCGTTATTGGAGGGGATCTCGGCTATGGCTACACCTTC. V gene TRBV29-1 combines with J gene TRBJ1-2; D possibly corresponds to TRBD1 (5 bases). Germline CDR1 reads SQVTM; CDR2 reads ANQGSEA. The CDR3 runs 14 residues. Trimming removed 5 bases at V and 4 bases at J, with 17 bases between.

This clonotype was seen ten or more times. This chain connects TRBV11-2 to TRBJ2-7; no clear D. The CDR3 has 12 amino acids. Trimming shortened V by 3 bases and J by 6 bases, and 9 bases separated the two germline ends. CDR1 is SGHAT, CDR2 FQNNGV, per germline. CDR3 sequence reads: CASSLITVEQYF. The DNA of the CDR3 is TGTGCCAGCAGCTTGATTACAGTCGAGCAGTACTTC.

This clonotype has at least ten counts. The rearrangement uses TRBV5-1 and TRBJ2-5; TRBD2 agrees at 8 bases. Germline V CDR1 and CDR2: SGHRS, YFSETQ. CDR3 length equals 17 residues. V shed 4 bases and J 3 bases; nucleotides not matched to a gene: 14. CDR3 sequence: CASSLGHGGANEETQYF. CDR3 in DNA: TGCGCCAGCAGCCTCGGACACGGGGGGGCAAATGAAGAGACCCAGTACTTC.

This clonotype has more than one count but fewer than ten. The chain uses TRBV3-1 and TRBJ1-5; no reliable D call. V was clipped by 0 bases and J by 7 bases, with 10 bases between them. Germline V gene sequence: CDR1 LGHDT, CDR2 YNNKEL (reference sequence). The CDR3 totals 14 residues. CDR3 coding DNA: TGTGCCAGCAGCCAAGACGGTCGAAGCCAGCCCCAGCATTTT. Amino acids: CASSQDGRSQPQHF.

This clonotype was detected many times. The chain carries TRBV12-3 or TRBV12-4 and TRBJ1-3; D not resolved. V lost 2 bases, J lost 7 bases, and 12 bases lay in between. The CDR3 extends over 14 amino acids. In DNA form, the CDR3 reads TGTGCCAGCAGTTTATGGGGAGTACGGAACACCATATATTTT. Translating gives CASSLWGVRNTIYF.

This clonotype came up many times. V and J are TRBV12-3 or TRBV12-4 and TRBJ1-5; 9 bases fit TRBD1. V lost 3 bases and J lost 7; bases outside the gene matches: 7. This CDR3 is 15 amino acids long. CDR3 amino acids: CASSFRDREVQPQHF. CDR3 bases: TGTGCCAGCAGTTTTCGGGACAGGGAGGTACAGCCCCAGCATTTT.

This clonotype was counted ten times or more. In this CDR3 the conserved last residue, phenylalanine or tryptophan, is missing, so a read error is likely. The chain is built from TRBV11-2 and TRBJ2-7; D remains ambiguous. The CDR3 runs 11 residues. Germline-derived CDR1 and CDR2 are SGHAT and FQNNGV. V gave up 0 bases and J gave up 4 bases, with 1 base separating them. The CDR3 region is CASSLDYEQYL. In nucleotides, the CDR3 is TGTGCCAGCAGCTTAGATTACGAGCAGTACCTC.

This clonotype occurred a few times. This rearrangement joins TRBV20-1 to TRBJ2-5; D possibly matches TRBD1 or TRBD2 (5 bases each). Between the trimmed V and J ends, which lost 6 bases and 5 bases, there was a span of 16 bases. CDR3 length: 13 amino acids. Germline loops: CDR1 DFQATT, CDR2 SNEGSKA (reference sequence). This CDR3 reads CSAPTGAQETQYF. CDR3 nucleotide sequence: TGCAGTGCCCCTACCGGGGCCCAGGAGACCCAGTACTTC.

There are many counts of this clonotype. V is TRBV9 and J is TRBJ2-7; possible D gene TRBD2, 6 bases. V was pared by 5 bases and J by 3 bases, with 12 bases between. The CDR3 covers 13 residues. Germline assignment: CDR1 SGDLS and CDR2 YYNGEE. The CDR3 sequence: CASSRGLIYEQYF. DNA for the CDR3: TGTGCCAGCAGTCGGGGACTCATCTACGAGCAGTACTTC.

This clonotype came up many times. The chain uses TRBV12-3 or TRBV12-4 and TRBJ2-4; D is unresolved. The CDR3 has 16 residues. V was trimmed by 5 bases and J by 0 bases, leaving 14 bases between them. CDR3 amino acids: CASSPGSRLAKNIQYF. CDR3 sequence (DNA): TGTGCCAGCAGTCCCGGTTCACGACTAGCCAAAAACATTCAGTACTTC.

This clonotype has more than one count but fewer than ten. The chain couples TRBV20-1 to TRBJ2-7; D may correspond to TRBD1 or TRBD2 (7 bases each). V was cut by 6 bases and J by 6 bases, with 18 bases left in between. The CDR3 consists of 13 residues. CDR1 and CDR2 (germline): DFQATT, SNEGSKA (reference sequence). The CDR3 sequence: CSARGGGLGEQYF. The CDR3 DNA reads TGCAGTGCCAGGGGGGGGGGCCTCGGCGAGCAGTACTTC.

The table lists this clonotype with many counts. The chain is built from TRBV6-5 and TRBJ1-1, with 7 bases lining up with TRBD1. V gave up 8 bases and J gave up 3 bases; unmatched junction bases: 15. The CDR3 runs to 16 residues. Germline-derived CDR1 and CDR2 are MNHEY and SVGAGI. The CDR3 loop is CASSSTGIGGHTEAFF. CDR3 nucleotides: TGTGCCAGCTCATCGACAGGGATAGGAGGGCACACTGAAGCTTTCTTT.

The rearrangement links TRBV5-1 to TRBJ2-7; tentative D call: TRBD2 (6 bases). This CDR3 has 13 amino acids. Trimming shortened V by 0 bases and J by 7 bases, and 11 bases separated the two germline ends. Germline CDR1 reads SGHRS; CDR2 reads YFSETQ. The chain's CDR3 is CASSLGSGSEQYF. CDR3 sequence (DNA): TGCGCCAGCAGCTTGGGGAGCGGGTCGGAGCAGTACTTC.

The V and J genes are TRBV9 and TRBJ1-2; tentative D call: TRBD1 (6 bases). Trimming took 4 bases from V and 3 from J, leaving 13 bases between them. This CDR3 is 14 amino acids long. The V gene's germline CDR1 is SGDLS and CDR2 YYNGEE. The CDR3 coding sequence is TGTGCCAGCAGCCCCCAGGGGAGGGACTATGGCTACACCTTC. This encodes CASSPQGRDYGYTF.

The chain uses TRBV28 and TRBJ2-7; 7 bases line up with TRBD2. CDR1 and CDR2 from the germline V gene are MDHEN and SYDVKM. This CDR3 is 15 amino acids long. With V trimmed by 8 bases and J by 9 bases, 19 bases remained unmatched. The CDR3 DNA reads as TGTGCCAGCCTAGCCCCCGGGACTAACCTTTGGGGGCAGTACTTC. The encoded protein is CASLAPGTNLWGQYF.

This clonotype showed up just a few times. The chain employs TRBV28 and TRBJ1-2, with D uncertain. CDR1 is MDHEN, CDR2 SYDVKM, per germline. The V end lost 5 bases, the J end lost 8 bases, and 27 bases lay between the germline ends. The length of the CDR3 is 17 residues. The CDR3 sequence is CASSTMRSDLVMRGYTF. Written as DNA, the CDR3 is TGTGCCAGCAGTACAATGCGTTCGGACCTGGTTATGCGGGGCTACACCTTC.

This clonotype was counted ten times or more. The J gene is TRBJ1-1, the V gene TRBV25-1; no clear D. With 6 bases removed from V and 1 base from J, the gap between germline ends came to 9 bases. The CDR3 spans 13 residues. The V gene's germline CDR1 is MGHDK and CDR2 SYGVNS. The CDR3 DNA reads as TGTGCCAGCAGCGTACTCCCGAACACTGAAGCTTTCTTT. Protein product: CASSVLPNTEAFF.

This clonotype was counted ten times or more. The CDR3 here is CATSRDIGQLTTSEAFF. CDR3 in DNA: TGTGCCACCAGCAGAGATATCGGACAGCTTACTACTTCTGAAGCTTTCTTT. The gene calls are TRBV15 and TRBJ1-1; a weak D match, TRBD1 (6 bases). Germline lookup yields CDR1 LNHNV and CDR2 YYDKDF (reference sequence). Trimming removed 0 bases at V and 6 bases at J, with 20 bases between. The CDR3 has 17 amino acids.

In its sample, this clonotype was seen a few times. CDR3 in DNA: TGTGCCAGCAGTGACCGCACGAAGAGCTCCTACGAGCAGTACTTC. Translation: CASSDRTKSSYEQYF. This chain joins TRBV6-1 and TRBJ2-7, with D unresolved. V was pared by 3 bases and J by 0 bases, with 12 bases between. Germline assignment: CDR1 MNHNS and CDR2 SASEGT. The CDR3 covers 15 residues.

This clonotype was seen only a few times. CDR3 region: CASSPGVSNEQYF. CDR3 sequence (DNA): TGTGCCAGCTCACCCGGAGTCAGCAACGAGCAGTACTTC. The chain employs TRBV18 and TRBJ2-7; D is uncertain. The CDR3 totals 13 residues. V was trimmed by 3 bases and J by 5 bases, leaving 11 bases between them. Per the germline V gene, CDR1 is KGHSH and CDR2 is LQKENI.

This clonotype has at least ten counts. The chain has TRBV6-2 or TRBV6-3 and TRBJ2-2; D may match TRBD1 or TRBD2 (5 bases each). CDR1 is MNHEY, CDR2 SVGEGT, per germline. This CDR3 has 15 amino acids. The V end was cut by 6 bases, the J end by 4 bases, with 15 bases between. CDR3 DNA sequence: TGTGCCAGCAGCCCGGGACCCGTGGTCACCGGGGAGCTGTTTTTT. As protein: CASSPGPVVTGELFF.

The chain is built from TRBV27 and TRBJ2-7; TRBD2 aligns across 8 bases. Germline values: CDR1 MNHEY, CDR2 SMNVEV (reference sequence). CDR3 length: 16 amino acids. The ends lost 2 bases at V and 7 bases at J; junction bases unmatched: 13. The CDR3 coding sequence is TGTGCCAGCAGTTTAGTATCGGTAGCGGGGCCCCTTGAGCAGTACTTC. Its protein product is CASSLVSVAGPLEQYF.

This clonotype was picked up many times. The chain has TRBV6-2 or TRBV6-3 and TRBJ1-1; D gene unclear. Germline loops: CDR1 MNHEY, CDR2 SVGEGT. The CDR3 is 13 amino acids. Trimming cost V 0 bases and J 6 bases, with 8 bases left between them. DNA of the CDR3: TGTGCCAGCAGTTACTCATCGGGATCTGAAGCTTTCTTT. Amino acid sequence: CASSYSSGSEAFF.

The table lists this clonotype with many counts. This sequence joins TRBV6-5 and TRBJ1-5, with 10 positions matching TRBD1. This CDR3 has 15 residues. Per germline, CDR1 MNHEY and CDR2 SVGAGI. V trimming: 7 bases; J trimming: 2 bases; junction bases outside the gene matches: 5. The CDR3 region is CASIWTGGGNQPQHF. CDR3 coding DNA: TGTGCCAGCATTTGGACAGGGGGAGGCAATCAGCCCCAGCATTTT.

In this sample, this clonotype turned up many times. The V and J genes are TRBV7-6 and TRBJ1-3, with 7 bases matching TRBD1. The CDR3 totals 14 residues. Trimming removed 5 bases from V and 4 bases from J; junction bases left unmatched: 5. Germline V gene data show CDR1 as SGHVS and CDR2 as FNYEAQ. The CDR3 DNA reads as TGTGCCAGCAGCCTGACAGGGAACGGAAACACCATATATTTT. Its translation: CASSLTGNGNTIYF.

The sample holds many counts of this clonotype. The chain has TRBV2 and TRBJ1-1, with D possibly TRBD1 on 6 matching bases. Germline CDR1 SNHLY, CDR2 FYNNEI. V gave up 6 bases and J gave up 10 bases, with 12 bases separating them. There are 11 residues in the CDR3. CDR3 nucleotides: TGTGCCAGCAGGTGGGGGCAAGGAGCTTTCTTT. Amino acid sequence: CASRWGQGAFF.

This clonotype came up many times. CDR3 region: CAISGQGGGYTF. The CDR3 region has the DNA TGTGCCATCAGTGGGCAGGGCGGTGGCTACACCTTC. The chain carries TRBV10-3 and TRBJ1-2; the D gene is possibly TRBD1 (5 bases). This CDR3 region has 12 residues. Germline values: CDR1 ENHRY, CDR2 SYGVKD. V lost 4 bases, J lost 7 bases, and 10 bases lay in between.